This is a list of T cell receptor beta chains from one sample in a study of blood T cell repertoires in COVID-19. Generated by immunoSEQ multiplex PCR, the TCRdb table keeps only in-frame clones and is missing some. The sample includes 190,000 or so clones, about 84% of them seen just once. Sequenced sample: PBMCs or T cells enriched from blood (not recorded which). The receptors here all came from a woman between 25 and 40 years old who had recovered from COVID-19. CDR3s include the opening cysteine and the closing phenylalanine or tryptophan. The D gene is left open where the match is weak. For some rows the clone size is stated as once, few or many, or as a class when expanded; others skip it.

v_gene	d_gene	abundance	j_gene	CDR3aa	CDR3nt
TRBV13	.	.	TRBJ2-7	CASSLGRYGEQYF	TGTGCCAGCAGTTTAGGTCGCTACGGGGAGCAGTACTTC
TRBV29-1	TRBD2	few	TRBJ2-7	CSVLTSGGGYEQYF	TGCAGCGTGCTAACTAGCGGAGGGGGTTACGAGCAGTACTTC
TRBV25-1	TRBD1	.	TRBJ2-7	CASSEKQTGNSYEQYF	TGTGCCAGCAGTGAAAAGCAGACAGGGAACTCCTACGAGCAGTACTTC
TRBV18	.	.	TRBJ1-1	CASSPRADDTEAFF	TGTGCCAGCTCACCACGGGCAGACGACACTGAAGCTTTCTTT
TRBV24-1	.	.	TRBJ1-2	CATSDESWLTF	TGTGCCACCAGTGATGAATCTTGGCTTACCTTC
TRBV24-1	TRBD1	.	TRBJ1-1	CATSPKGGLHTEAFF	TGTGCCACCAGCCCAAAAGGGGGCCTCCACACTGAAGCTTTCTTT
TRBV10-3	TRBD1	.	TRBJ2-3	CAISESGDSFSTDTQYF	TGTGCCATCAGTGAGTCGGGGGACAGCTTTAGCACAGATACGCAGTATTTT
TRBV27	.	.	TRBJ2-7	CASSLGLSYEQYF	TGTGCCAGCAGTTTAGGACTGTCCTACGAGCAGTACTTC
TRBV28	.	.	TRBJ1-1	CAIGEVRNTEAFF	TGTGCTATCGGAGAGGTCCGGAACACTGAAGCTTTCTTT
TRBV6-5	TRBD1	once	TRBJ1-2	CASSRSTGDYGYTF	TGTGCCAGCAGCCGTAGCACAGGGGACTATGGCTACACCTTC
TRBV14	.	few	TRBJ2-6	CASSHAGGGGANVLTF	TGTGCCAGCAGCCACGCAGGCGGAGGTGGGGCCAACGTCCTGACTTTC
TRBV4-1	.	.	TRBJ1-5	CASSQGLSNQPQHF	TGCGCCAGCAGCCAAGGTCTAAGCAATCAGCCCCAGCATTTT
TRBV2	TRBD1	.	TRBJ1-5	CASSESGQGGYQPQHF	TGTGCCAGCAGTGAGTCGGGACAGGGGGGGTATCAGCCCCAGCATTTT
TRBV6-4	TRBD2	.	TRBJ2-7	CASSVAGGSSYEQYF	TGTGCCAGCAGTGTAGCGGGAGGGAGCTCCTACGAGCAGTACTTC
TRBV27	TRBD1	.	TRBJ1-1	CASSSQGAPWNTEAFF	TGTGCCAGCAGTTCACAGGGGGCGCCTTGGAACACTGAAGCTTTCTTT
TRBV28	TRBD2	.	TRBJ2-3	CASSLWGSSGVTDTQYF	TGTGCCAGCAGTTTATGGGGGTCTAGCGGGGTCACAGATACGCAGTATTTT
TRBV6-5	.	.	TRBJ2-7	CASSYGPVAGSYEQYF	TGTGCCAGCAGTTACGGGCCTGTGGCGGGCTCCTACGAGCAGTACTTC
TRBV19	TRBD1	.	TRBJ2-1	CASRDRGRDEQFF	TGTGCCAGTAGAGACAGGGGTAGGGATGAGCAGTTCTTC
TRBV2	.	.	TRBJ1-1	CASTTGQSNTEAFF	TGTGCCAGCACCACAGGACAGTCGAACACTGAAGCTTTCTTT
TRBV7-9	.	.	TRBJ1-2	CASSLNGYTF	TGTGCCAGCAGTCTTAATGGCTACACCTTC
TRBV27	TRBD1	.	TRBJ2-1	CASKGTGGGEQFF	TGTGCCAGCAAGGGGACAGGGGGGGGTGAGCAGTTCTTC
TRBV28	TRBD1	.	TRBJ1-4	CASSLGTGGDEKLFF	TGTGCCAGCAGTTTAGGGACAGGGGGCGATGAAAAACTGTTTTTT
TRBV27	.	once	TRBJ1-1	CASSIFPDSSTEAFF	TGTGCCAGCAGTATCTTCCCGGACAGTAGCACTGAAGCTTTCTTT
TRBV25-1	TRBD1	once	TRBJ1-6	CASSVRDRDSGDSPLHF	TGTGCCAGCAGTGTCCGGGACAGGGACAGCGGAGACTCACCCCTCCACTTT
TRBV2	.	.	TRBJ1-2	CASSGAGAWGYGYTF	TGTGCCAGCAGTGGGGCAGGGGCGTGGGGCTATGGCTACACCTTC
TRBV28	TRBD1	once	TRBJ1-1	CAGRSQGDTEAFF	TGTGCCGGCCGGTCCCAGGGGGACACTGAAGCTTTCTTT
TRBV5-1	TRBD1	.	TRBJ1-6	CASSLRTGASPLHF	TGCGCCAGCAGCCTCCGGACAGGGGCATCACCCCTCCACTTT
TRBV30	.	.	TRBJ1-6	CAWRQGSQSPLHF	TGTGCCTGGAGACAGGGTTCGCAGTCACCCCTCCACTTT
TRBV10-3	TRBD2	few	TRBJ2-2	CAISGPGLAGGIAKANTGELFF	TGTGCCATCAGTGGGCCGGGACTAGCGGGAGGCATCGCTAAAGCGAACACCGGGGAGCTGTTTTTT
TRBV15	.	.	TRBJ2-7	CATSRGGGAYEQYF	TGTGCCACCAGCAGAGGAGGGGGGGCTTACGAGCAGTACTTC
TRBV6-5	.	.	TRBJ1-2	CASSPRVPSNYGYTF	TGTGCCAGCAGTCCCCGGGTCCCATCTAACTATGGCTACACCTTC
TRBV6-5	TRBD1	few	TRBJ1-4	CASSYSDRGEKLFF	TGTGCCAGCAGTTACTCGGACAGGGGAGAAAAACTGTTTTTT
TRBV5-4	.	.	TRBJ1-2	CASSDTTANYGYTF	TGTGCCAGCAGCGATACGACAGCTAACTATGGCTACACCTTC
TRBV4-1	.	.	TRBJ2-6	CASSLERARGTFSGANVLTF	TGCGCCAGCAGCCTCGAACGTGCCAGGGGAACTTTCTCTGGGGCCAACGTCCTGACTTTC
TRBV4-1	TRBD2	.	TRBJ2-3	CASSQDSGRSTDTQYF	TGCGCCAGCAGCCAAGATAGCGGGAGGTCGACAGATACGCAGTATTTT
TRBV5-1	.	.	TRBJ1-2	CASSQLSYGYTF	TGCGCCAGCAGCCAGTTGTCCTATGGCTACACCTTC
TRBV30	.	.	TRBJ2-5	CAWSPGGKGQETQYF	TGTGCCTGGAGTCCTGGCGGGAAAGGGCAGGAGACCCAGTACTTC
TRBV6-5	TRBD1	.	TRBJ1-2	CASSYNSGQAYGYTF	TGTGCCAGCAGTTACAATTCCGGACAGGCCTATGGCTACACCTTC
TRBV6-2/TRBV6-3	TRBD2	.	TRBJ2-7	CASSTPGLAGGLGEQYF	TGTGCCAGCAGTACACCGGGACTAGCGGGAGGACTGGGAGAGCAGTACTTC
TRBV5-6	.	.	TRBJ2-7	CASSQTYRGEQYF	TGTGCCAGCAGTCAGACGTATAGGGGCGAGCAGTACTTC
TRBV10-3	TRBD1	.	TRBJ1-1	CAISEYMGQMNTEAFF	TGTGCCATCAGTGAGTATATGGGACAGATGAACACTGAAGCTTTCTTT